Presented here are 7 T cell receptor beta chains from one specimen sequenced in a study of a mutant IDH1 vaccine in newly diagnosed glioma. Time point in this sample: week 35, safety follow-up. Every single dose of the vaccine, 300 ug of mutant IDH1 20-mer peptide, came with topical imiquimod. Produced via immunoSEQ multiplex PCR; TCRdb's table is partial and in-frame only. The data contain some 48,000 clones, 76% of them singletons. Which antigens these TCRs recognize remains unknown. This sample comprised PBMCs, obtained from a glioma patient whose treatment included an IDH1 peptide vaccine. These TCRs come from a man aged 40-49 years with glioma.

This chain joins TRBV21-1 and TRBJ2-3. TRBV21-1 is deemed a pseudogene. This CDR3 region has 18 residues. The CDR3 sequence: CASSESYLSNSSTDTQYF. The CDR3 region has the DNA TGTGCCAGCAGCGAATCGTACCTCTCAAATTCTAGCACAGATACGCAGTATTTT.

A few counts support this clone. V gene TRBV7-2 combines with J gene TRBJ1-4; weak D call: TRBD1 (5 bases). CDR1 is SGHTA, CDR2 FQGNSA, per germline. The V gene lost 4 bases and the J gene lost 10 bases, with 19 bases spanning the gap. This CDR3 has 15 amino acids. CDR3 region: CASSSAPGQPGKLFF. The CDR3 coding sequence is TGTGCCAGCAGCTCCGCCCCCGGACAACCTGGAAAACTGTTTTTT.

The rearrangement links TRBV7-8 to TRBJ2-7, with 8 nucleotides matching TRBD2. After removal of 0 bases from V and 4 bases from J, the junction contained 8 bases not matched to a gene. Germline-derived CDR1 and CDR2 are SGHVS and FQNEAQ. CDR3 length equals 16 residues. CDR3 DNA sequence: TGTGCCAGCAGCTTAGCGGTAAGGGGACTAGGGTACGAGCAGTACTTC. Its protein product is CASSLAVRGLGYEQYF.

The V gene is TRBV7-2, the J gene TRBJ1-2; TRBD1 matches at 9 bases. Unmatched junction bases numbered 6, after V lost 5 bases and J lost 8 bases. Germline values: CDR1 SGHTA, CDR2 FQGNSA. The CDR3 consists of 13 residues. CDR3 DNA sequence: TGTGCCAGCAGCCCGACAGGGGGTCTAGGCTACACCTTC. Its protein product is CASSPTGGLGYTF.

CDR3 protein: CASSLGESGNSKTQYF. The CDR3 DNA reads as TGTGCCAGCAGCTTAGGGGAGAGCGGGAACTCGAAGACCCAGTACTTC. The chain links TRBV7-8 to TRBJ2-5; 7 bases line up with TRBD2. The junction had 11 bases not matched to a gene; V was cut back by 1 base and J by 6 bases. The length of the CDR3 is 16 residues. The V gene's germline CDR1 is SGHVS and CDR2 FQNEAQ.

This clone was counted between two and nine times. Other DNA sequences in this specimen translate into the identical CDR3. The chain joins TRBV15 to TRBJ1-4; 10 bases are shared with TRBD1. V dropped 5 bases and J dropped 5; count of bases not matched to a gene: 2. Germline assignment: CDR1 LNHNV and CDR2 YYDKDF (reference sequence). The CDR3 extends over 14 amino acids. The CDR3 region is CATSRGQGNEKLFF. CDR3 DNA sequence: TGTGCCACCAGCCGGGGACAGGGGAATGAAAAACTGTTTTTT.

CDR3 loop: CATSRVGIGETQYF. The DNA of the CDR3 is TGTGCCACCAGCAGAGTTGGGATAGGGGAGACCCAGTACTTC. The V gene is TRBV15, the J gene TRBJ2-5; D remains unclear. Trimming removed 1 base at V and 5 bases at J, with 11 bases between. The germline V gene encodes CDR1 LNHNV and CDR2 YYDKDF (reference sequence). This CDR3 contains 14 residues.